The clone carrying this T cell receptor (beta chain) was seen only a few times. The data originate from a study of blood T cells in healthy people across ages. A second about 6 to 11 cycle PCR used barcoded and J-beta primers. TCRdb re-analysed the 5' RACE reads in MiXCR, keeping a single row per CDR3 protein. The table lists some 940,000 distinct CDR3 sequences, almost 30% of them singletons, with more than 8.5% in the top ten. The CDR3 has 13 residues. Germline lookup yields CDR1 GTSNPN and CDR2 SVGIG (reference sequence). V dropped 2 bases and J dropped 0 bases, with 5 bases sitting between them. This sample also belongs to another study, concerning T cells of mothers and their children.

The sequence was collected from a woman aged 40-49 years in good health. The chain couples TRBV30 to TRBJ1-3, with D hard to call. Sequencing was done on a sample of blood. The CDR3 DNA reads TGTGCCTGGAGTTCTCGCTCTGGAAACACCATATATTTT. This encodes CAWSSRSGNTIYF.